Given below is one TCR beta chain in context. This record belongs to a study of blood T cell repertoires in COVID-19. This CDR3 has 12 amino acids. Deletions cut 1 base from V and 11 bases from J, with 11 bases between. Germline lookup yields CDR1 LGHDT and CDR2 YNNKEL (reference sequence). Clones were read by immunoSEQ multiplex PCR, and TCRdb kept only the in-frame ones, dropping some. The table lists about 120,000 clones, approximately 90% of them singletons. Sequencing was done on a sample of peripheral blood. This chain joins TRBV3-1 (or the pseudogene TRBV3-2) and TRBJ1-2; tentatively, D is TRBD1 (5 bases). The origin of this receptor is a human donor with active COVID-19. The donor label of this sample is uncertain. The CDR3 DNA reads as TGTGCCAGCAGCCAAGTGGGGCAGGGATACACCTTC. This codes for CASSQVGQGYTF.